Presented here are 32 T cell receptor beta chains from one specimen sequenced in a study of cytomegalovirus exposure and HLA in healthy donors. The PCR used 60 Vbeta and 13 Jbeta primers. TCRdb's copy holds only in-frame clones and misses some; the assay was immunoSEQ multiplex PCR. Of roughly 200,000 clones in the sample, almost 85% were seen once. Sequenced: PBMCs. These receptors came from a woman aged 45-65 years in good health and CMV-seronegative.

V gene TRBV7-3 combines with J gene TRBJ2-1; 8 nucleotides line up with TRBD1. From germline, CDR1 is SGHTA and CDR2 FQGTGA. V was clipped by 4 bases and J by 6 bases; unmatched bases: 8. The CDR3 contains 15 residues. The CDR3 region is CASSSGQGMGNEQFF. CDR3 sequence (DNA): TGTGCCAGCAGCTCAGGACAGGGCATGGGCAATGAGCAGTTCTTC. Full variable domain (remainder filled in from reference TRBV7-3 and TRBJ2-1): GAGVSQTPSNKVTEKGKYVELRCDPISGHTALYWYRQSLGQGPEFLIYFQGTGAADDSGLPNDRFFAVRPEGSVSTLKIQRTERGDSAVYLCASSSGQGMGNEQFFGPGTRLTVL.

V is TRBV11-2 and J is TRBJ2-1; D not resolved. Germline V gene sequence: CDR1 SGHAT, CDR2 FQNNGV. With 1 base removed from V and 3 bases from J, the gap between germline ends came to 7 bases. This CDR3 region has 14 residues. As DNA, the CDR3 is TGTGCCAGCAGCTTAGGCACCTACTACAATGAGCAGTTCTTC. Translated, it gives CASSLGTYYNEQFF.

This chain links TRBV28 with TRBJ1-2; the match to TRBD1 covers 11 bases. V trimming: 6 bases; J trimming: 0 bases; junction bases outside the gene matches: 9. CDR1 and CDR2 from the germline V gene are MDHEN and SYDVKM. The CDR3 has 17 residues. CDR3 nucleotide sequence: TGTGCCAGCAGATCCGGGACAGGGGGGGCCGCTAACTATGGCTACACCTTC. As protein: CASRSGTGGAANYGYTF.

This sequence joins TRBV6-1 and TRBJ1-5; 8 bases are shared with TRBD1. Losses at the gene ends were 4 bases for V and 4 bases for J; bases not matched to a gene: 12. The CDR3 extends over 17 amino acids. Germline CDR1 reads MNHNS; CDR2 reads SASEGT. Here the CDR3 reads CASSATVGQGANQPQHF. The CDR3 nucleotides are TGTGCCAGCAGTGCCACGGTCGGGCAGGGGGCGAATCAGCCCCAGCATTTT.

As DNA, the CDR3 is TGTGCCAGCAGCTTAATATCTAGCGGCTACAATGAGCAGTTCTTC. Protein: CASSLISSGYNEQFF. This sequence joins TRBV7-2 and TRBJ2-1; 7 bases agree with TRBD2. CDR1 is SGHTA, CDR2 FQGNSA, per germline. The V segment lost 2 bases and the J segment 3 bases; nucleotides outside the gene matches: 4. The CDR3 length is 15 residues.

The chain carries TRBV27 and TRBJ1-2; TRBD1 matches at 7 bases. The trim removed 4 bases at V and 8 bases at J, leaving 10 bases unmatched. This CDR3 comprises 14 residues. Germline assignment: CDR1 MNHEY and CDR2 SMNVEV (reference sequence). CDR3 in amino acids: CASSSLKDRIGYTF. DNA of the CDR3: TGTGCCAGCAGTTCCCTTAAGGACAGGATCGGCTACACCTTC.

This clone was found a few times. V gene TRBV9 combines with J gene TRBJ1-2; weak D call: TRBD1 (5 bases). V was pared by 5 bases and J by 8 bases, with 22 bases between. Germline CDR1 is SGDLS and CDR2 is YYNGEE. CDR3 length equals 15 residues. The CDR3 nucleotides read TGTGCCAGCAGTCGCGGGACTGTCGCAGTAGGGGGCTACACCTTC. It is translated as CASSRGTVAVGGYTF. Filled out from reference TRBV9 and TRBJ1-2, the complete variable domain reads DSGVTQTPKHLITATGQRVTLRCSPRSGDLSVYWYQQSLDQGLQFLIQYYNGEERAKGNILERFSAQQFPDLHSELNLSSLELGDSALYFCASSRGTVAVGGYTFGSGTRLTVV.

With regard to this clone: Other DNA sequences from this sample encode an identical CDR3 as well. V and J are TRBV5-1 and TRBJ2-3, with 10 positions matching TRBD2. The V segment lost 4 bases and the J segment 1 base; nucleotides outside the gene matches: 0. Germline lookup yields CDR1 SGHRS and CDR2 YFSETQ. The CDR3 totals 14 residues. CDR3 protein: CASSSGGGTDTQYF. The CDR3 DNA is TGCGCCAGCAGCAGCGGGGGGGGCACAGATACGCAGTATTTT.

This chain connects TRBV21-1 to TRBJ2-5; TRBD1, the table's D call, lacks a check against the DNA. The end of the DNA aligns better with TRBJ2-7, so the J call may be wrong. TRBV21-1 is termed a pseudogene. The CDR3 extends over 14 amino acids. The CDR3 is CASSPGTQIYEQYF. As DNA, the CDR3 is TGTGCCAGCAGCCCCGGGACACAGATCTACGAGCAGTACTTC.

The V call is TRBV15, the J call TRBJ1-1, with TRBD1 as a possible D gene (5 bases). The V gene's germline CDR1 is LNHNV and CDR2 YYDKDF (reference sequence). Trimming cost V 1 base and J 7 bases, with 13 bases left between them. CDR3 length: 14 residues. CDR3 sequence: CATSRGPGSSEAFF. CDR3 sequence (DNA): TGTGCCACCAGCAGAGGTCCAGGGTCGAGTGAAGCTTTCTTT.

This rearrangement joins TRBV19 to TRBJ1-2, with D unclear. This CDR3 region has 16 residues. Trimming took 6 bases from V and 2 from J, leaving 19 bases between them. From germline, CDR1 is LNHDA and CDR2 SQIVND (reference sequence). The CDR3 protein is CASRGLKREENYGYTF. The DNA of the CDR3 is TGTGCCAGTAGGGGGTTGAAACGGGAGGAGAACTATGGCTACACCTTC.

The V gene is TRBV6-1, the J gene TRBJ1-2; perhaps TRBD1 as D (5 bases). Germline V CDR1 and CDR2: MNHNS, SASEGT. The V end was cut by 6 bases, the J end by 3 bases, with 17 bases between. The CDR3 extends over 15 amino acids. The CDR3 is CASSPSGGEDYGYTF. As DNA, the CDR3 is TGTGCCAGCAGCCCTAGCGGGGGAGAGGACTATGGCTACACCTTC.

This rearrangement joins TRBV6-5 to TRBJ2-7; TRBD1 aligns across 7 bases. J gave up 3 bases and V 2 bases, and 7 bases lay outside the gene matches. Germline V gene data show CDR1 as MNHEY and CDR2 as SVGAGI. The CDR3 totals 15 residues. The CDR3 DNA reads TGTGCCAGCAGTTACGCGCAGGGGGAAGTCTACGAGCAGTACTTC. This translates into CASSYAQGEVYEQYF.

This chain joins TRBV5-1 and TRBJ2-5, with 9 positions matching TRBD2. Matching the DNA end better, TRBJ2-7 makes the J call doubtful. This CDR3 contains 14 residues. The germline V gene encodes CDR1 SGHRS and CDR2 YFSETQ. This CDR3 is CASSLSLAGYEQYF. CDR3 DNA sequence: TGCGCCAGCAGCTTGTCCCTAGCGGGATACGAGCAGTACTTC.

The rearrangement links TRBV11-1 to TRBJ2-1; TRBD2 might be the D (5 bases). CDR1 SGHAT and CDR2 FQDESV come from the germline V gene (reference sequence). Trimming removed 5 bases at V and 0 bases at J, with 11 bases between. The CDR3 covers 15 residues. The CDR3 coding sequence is TGTGCCAGCAGCGTATTTAGCGTCTCCTACAATGAGCAGTTCTTC. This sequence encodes CASSVFSVSYNEQFF.

The CDR3 loop reads CASRNRENQPQHF. The DNA of the CDR3 is TGTGCCAGCAGAAACAGGGAAAATCAGCCCCAGCATTTT. The V gene is TRBV28, the J gene TRBJ1-5, with D possibly TRBD1 on 6 matching bases. Per germline, CDR1 MDHEN and CDR2 SYDVKM. This CDR3 contains 13 residues. Trimming removed 6 bases from V and 4 bases from J, with 10 bases in between. The whole variable domain, filled in from reference TRBV28 and TRBJ1-5, reads DVKVTQSSRYLVKRTGEKVFLECVQDMDHENMFWYRQDPGLGLRLIYFSYDVKMKEKGDIPEGYSVSREKKERFSLILESASTNQTSMYLCASRNRENQPQHFGDGTRLSIL.

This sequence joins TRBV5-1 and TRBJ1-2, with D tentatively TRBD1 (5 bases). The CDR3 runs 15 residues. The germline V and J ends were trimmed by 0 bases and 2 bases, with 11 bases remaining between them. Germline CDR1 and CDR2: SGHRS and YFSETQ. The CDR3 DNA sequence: TGCGCCAGCAGCTTGGGTCGGGGGGGAAACTATGGCTACACCTTC. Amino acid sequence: CASSLGRGGNYGYTF.

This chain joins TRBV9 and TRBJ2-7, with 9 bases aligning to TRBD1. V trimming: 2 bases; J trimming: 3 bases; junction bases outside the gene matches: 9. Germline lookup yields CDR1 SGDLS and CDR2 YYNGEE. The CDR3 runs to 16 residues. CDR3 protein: CASSVHDRGGIYEQYF. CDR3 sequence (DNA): TGTGCCAGCAGCGTCCACGACAGGGGGGGAATCTACGAGCAGTACTTC.

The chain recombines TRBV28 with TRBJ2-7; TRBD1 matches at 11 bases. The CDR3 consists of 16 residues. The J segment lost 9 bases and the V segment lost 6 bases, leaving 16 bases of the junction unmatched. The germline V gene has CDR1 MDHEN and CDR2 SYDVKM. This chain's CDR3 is CASRPIPGQGDVGQYF. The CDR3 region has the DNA TGTGCCAGCAGACCTATCCCGGGACAGGGGGATGTGGGGCAGTACTTC.

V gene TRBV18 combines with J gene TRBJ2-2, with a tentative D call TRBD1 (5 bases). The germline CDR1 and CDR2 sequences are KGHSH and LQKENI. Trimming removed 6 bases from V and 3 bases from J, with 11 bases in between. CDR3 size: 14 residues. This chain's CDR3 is CASSWGADTGELFF. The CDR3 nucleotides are TGTGCCAGCTCGTGGGGCGCGGACACCGGGGAGCTGTTTTTT.

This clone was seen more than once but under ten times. The DNA for the CDR3 is TGTGCCAGCATGGGTAGAGGTTACGAGCAGTACTTC. It specifies CASMGRGYEQYF. V is TRBV2 and J is TRBJ2-7; unclear D gene. This CDR3 spans 12 amino acids. The V and J ends lost 7 bases and 4 bases respectively, with 11 bases between them. From germline, CDR1 is SNHLY and CDR2 FYNNEI.

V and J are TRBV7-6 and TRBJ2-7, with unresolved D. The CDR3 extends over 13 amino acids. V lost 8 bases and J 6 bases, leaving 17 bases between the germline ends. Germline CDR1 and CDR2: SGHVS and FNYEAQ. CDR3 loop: CASRLEVSGEQYF. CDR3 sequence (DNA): TGTGCCAGCCGACTGGAAGTGAGTGGCGAGCAGTACTTC.

The CDR3 sequence is CASSLGQGTQYF. CDR3 DNA: TGTGCCAGCAGTCTGGGACAGGGGACGCAGTATTTT. This chain links TRBV6-6 with TRBJ2-3, with 10 positions matching TRBD1. V dropped 5 bases and J dropped 9; count of bases not matched to a gene: 2. The CDR3 totals 12 residues. Germline V lookup: CDR1 MNHNY, CDR2 SVGAGI (reference sequence).

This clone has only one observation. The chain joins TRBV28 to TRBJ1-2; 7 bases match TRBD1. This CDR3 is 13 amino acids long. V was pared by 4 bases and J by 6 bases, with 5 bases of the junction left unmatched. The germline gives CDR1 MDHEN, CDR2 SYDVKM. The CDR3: CASSSGQKNGYTF. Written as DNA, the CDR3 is TGTGCCAGCAGTTCGGGACAGAAAAATGGCTACACCTTC.

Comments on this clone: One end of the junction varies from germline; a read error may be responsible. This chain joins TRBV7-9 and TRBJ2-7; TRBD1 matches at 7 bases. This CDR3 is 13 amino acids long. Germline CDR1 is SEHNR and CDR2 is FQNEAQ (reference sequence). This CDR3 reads CSSSRDRAYEQYF. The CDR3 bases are TGTTCCAGCAGCAGAGACAGGGCCTACGAGCAGTACTTC.

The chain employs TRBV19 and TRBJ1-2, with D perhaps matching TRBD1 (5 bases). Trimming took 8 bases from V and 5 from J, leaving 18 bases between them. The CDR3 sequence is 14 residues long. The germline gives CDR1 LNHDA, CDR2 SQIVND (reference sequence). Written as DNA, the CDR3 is TGTGCCAGTGGCCGGTGGGGCCTAGGGTATGGCTACACCTTC. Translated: CASGRWGLGYGYTF. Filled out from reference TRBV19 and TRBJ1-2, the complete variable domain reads DGGITQSPKYLFRKEGQNVTLSCEQNLNHDAMYWYRQDPGQGLRLIYYSQIVNDFQKGDIAEGYSVSREKKESFPLTVTSAQKNPTAFYLCASGRWGLGYGYTFGSGTRLTVV.

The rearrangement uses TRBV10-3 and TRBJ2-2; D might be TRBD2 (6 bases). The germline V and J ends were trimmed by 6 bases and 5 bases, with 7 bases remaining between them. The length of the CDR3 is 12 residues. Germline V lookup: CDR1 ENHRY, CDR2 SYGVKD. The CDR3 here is CAIRGGTGELFF. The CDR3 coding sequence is TGTGCCATCAGGGGGGGAACCGGGGAGCTGTTTTTT.

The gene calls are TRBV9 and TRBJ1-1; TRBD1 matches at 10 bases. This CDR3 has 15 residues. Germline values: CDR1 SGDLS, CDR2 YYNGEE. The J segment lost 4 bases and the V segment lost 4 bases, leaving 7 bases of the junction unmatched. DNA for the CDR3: TGTGCCAGCAGCCCCCCGGACAGGGGGTTCACTGAAGCTTTCTTT. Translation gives CASSPPDRGFTEAFF.

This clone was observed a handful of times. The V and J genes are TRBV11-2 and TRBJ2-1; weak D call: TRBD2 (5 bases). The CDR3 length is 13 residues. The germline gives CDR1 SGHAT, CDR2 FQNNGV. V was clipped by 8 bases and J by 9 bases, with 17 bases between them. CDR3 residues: CASYSLPAGEQFF. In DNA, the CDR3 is TGTGCCAGCTATTCCCTTCCTGCGGGTGAGCAGTTCTTC.

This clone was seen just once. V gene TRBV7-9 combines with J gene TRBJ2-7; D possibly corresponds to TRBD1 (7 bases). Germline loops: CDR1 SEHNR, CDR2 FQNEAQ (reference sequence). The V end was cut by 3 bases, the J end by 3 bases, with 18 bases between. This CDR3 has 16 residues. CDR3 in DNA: TGTGCCAGCAGCTTGCCCCCCCAGGGGGGCTACTACGAGCAGTACTTC. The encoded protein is CASSLPPQGGYYEQYF. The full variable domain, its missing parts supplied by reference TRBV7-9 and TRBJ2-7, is DTGVSQNPRHKITKRGQNVTFRCDPISEHNRLYWYRQTLGQGPEFLTYFQNEAQLEKSRLLSDRFSAERPKGSFSTLEIQRTEQGDSAMYLCASSLPPQGGYYEQYFGPGTRLTVT.

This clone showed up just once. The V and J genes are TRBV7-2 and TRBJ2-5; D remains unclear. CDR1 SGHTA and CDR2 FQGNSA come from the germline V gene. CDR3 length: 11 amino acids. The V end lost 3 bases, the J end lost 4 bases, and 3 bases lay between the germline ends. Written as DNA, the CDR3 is TGTGCCAGCAGCTTTCTAGAGACCCAGTACTTC. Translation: CASSFLETQYF.

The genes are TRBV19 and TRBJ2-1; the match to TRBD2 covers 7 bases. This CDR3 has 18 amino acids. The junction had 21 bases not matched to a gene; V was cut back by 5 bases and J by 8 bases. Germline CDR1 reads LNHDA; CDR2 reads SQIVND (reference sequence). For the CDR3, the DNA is TGTGCCAGTAGTCTTCAACTCGTCTTCGCGGGAGCTACGTATGAGCAGTTCTTC. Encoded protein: CASSLQLVFAGATYEQFF.